One TCR beta chain is described in this entry. The data derive from a study of T cell changes during pregnancy in multiple sclerosis. The table came from immunoSEQ multiplex PCR; TCRdb's copy has only in-frame clones and leaves some out. Seen here are about 44,000 clones, roughly 87% observed once, and the top ten hold approximately 1%. The germline CDR1 and CDR2 sequences are MNHNS and SASEGT. V was trimmed by 2 bases and J by 0 bases, leaving 17 bases between them. The CDR3 is 18 amino acids. Sequencing was performed on CD4+ T cells from peripheral blood mononuclear cells, taken after pregnancy. The rearrangement uses TRBV6-1 and TRBJ1-5, with D maybe TRBD1 (5 bases). This receptor was taken from a female donor with multiple sclerosis, enrolled in a pregnancy study. As DNA, the CDR3 is TGTGCCAGCAGTGAAAGGGGTCCTGGGGGGGGTAGCAATCAGCCCCAGCATTTT. Its translation: CASSERGPGGGSNQPQHF.